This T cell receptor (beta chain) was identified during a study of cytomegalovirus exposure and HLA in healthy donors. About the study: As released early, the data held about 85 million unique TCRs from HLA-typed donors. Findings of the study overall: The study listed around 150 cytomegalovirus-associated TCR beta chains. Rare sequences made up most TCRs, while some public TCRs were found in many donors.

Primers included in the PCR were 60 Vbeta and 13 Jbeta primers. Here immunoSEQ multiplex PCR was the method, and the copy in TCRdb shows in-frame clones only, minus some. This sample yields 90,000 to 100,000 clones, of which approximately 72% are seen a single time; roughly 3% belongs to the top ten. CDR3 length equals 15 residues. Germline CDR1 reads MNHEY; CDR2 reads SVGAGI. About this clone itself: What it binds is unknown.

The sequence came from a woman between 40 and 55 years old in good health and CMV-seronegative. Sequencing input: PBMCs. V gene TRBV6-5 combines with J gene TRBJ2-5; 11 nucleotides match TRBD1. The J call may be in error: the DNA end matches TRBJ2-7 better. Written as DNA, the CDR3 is TGTGCCAGCAGGCTCCCGGGACAGGGGGCCTACGAGCAGTACTTC. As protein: CASRLPGQGAYEQYF.